The 23 T cell receptor beta chains given below trace back to one sample, sequenced in a study of T cells after somatic rescue of genetic block. Generated by immunoSEQ multiplex PCR, the TCRdb table keeps only in-frame clones and is missing some. In the table there are 88,000 or so clones, about 87% of which are singletons. Source material: peripheral blood mononuclear cells (PBMCs). The receptors originated from a woman between 18 and 29 years old.

The V call is TRBV5-1, the J call TRBJ2-3; TRBD2 agrees at 8 bases. Losses at the gene ends were 1 base for V and 4 bases for J; bases not matched to a gene: 8. Germline V gene data show CDR1 as SGHRS and CDR2 as YFSETQ. The CDR3 spans 16 residues. The CDR3 region has the DNA TGCGCCAGCAGCTTGCCCCAGGCTAGCGGGTCAGATACGCAGTATTTT. The encoded protein is CASSLPQASGSDTQYF.

The CDR3: CASGTTLLNEQFF. CDR3 sequence (DNA): TGTGCTAGTGGTACGACCTTGTTGAATGAGCAGTTCTTC. This chain uses TRBV12-5 with TRBJ2-1; D gene uncertain. In germline, CDR1 is LGHNT, CDR2 FRNRAP. V lost 5 bases and J lost 7, with 12 bases in between. This CDR3 has 13 residues.

The chain has TRBV7-2 and TRBJ2-1; the match to TRBD2 covers 8 bases. The CDR3 length is 17 residues. Germline trimming cut 7 bases from V and 2 bases from J; bases unmatched to any gene: 13. Germline CDR1 is SGHTA and CDR2 is FQGNSA. In DNA, the CDR3 is TGTGCCAGCACCCCCCTTCGGGGGGGCGTCCCCTACAATGAGCAGTTCTTC. It encodes CASTPLRGGVPYNEQFF.

The chain combines TRBV5-6 with TRBJ1-5; 11 bases map to TRBD1. V dropped 0 bases and J dropped 6; count of bases not matched to a gene: 8. The CDR3 length is 17 residues. The germline CDR1 and CDR2 sequences are SGHDT and YYEEEE. The CDR3 loop reads CASSLGLGQGAVQPQHF. In DNA, the CDR3 is TGTGCCAGCAGCTTGGGTCTTGGACAGGGGGCCGTTCAGCCCCAGCATTTT.

This clone came up once. The chain joins TRBV6-1 to TRBJ2-7; D not certain. This CDR3 region has 18 residues. V gave up 0 bases and J gave up 5 bases, with 23 bases separating them. Germline lookup yields CDR1 MNHNS and CDR2 SASEGT. The CDR3 here is CASSEASGRRRFGHEQYF. CDR3 coding DNA: TGTGCCAGCAGTGAAGCATCCGGTCGACGGCGGTTCGGCCACGAGCAGTACTTC.

The J gene is TRBJ2-2, the V gene TRBV2; TRBD1 matches at 11 bases. Looked up from germline, CDR1 is SNHLY and CDR2 is FYNNEI. Trimming removed 5 bases from V and 8 bases from J; junction bases left unmatched: 7. The CDR3 has 15 amino acids. The CDR3 bases are TGTGCCAGCAGTAAAGGGACAGGGGGATTGGGGGAGCTGTTTTTT. Translating gives CASSKGTGGLGELFF.

The V and J genes are TRBV7-9 and TRBJ2-7, with a weak D call TRBD1 (6 bases). Germline lookup yields CDR1 SEHNR and CDR2 FQNEAQ (reference sequence). Trimming left V 4 bases short and J 6 bases short, with 16 bases between. This CDR3 is built from 14 residues. CDR3 protein: CASSSPDSIVEQYF. CDR3 nucleotides: TGTGCCAGCAGCTCCCCGGACAGTATTGTCGAGCAGTACTTC.

CDR3 nucleotides: TGTGCCACCCAAATTAGCGGGAGGGCCAAAAACATTCAGTACTTC. It yields the protein CATQISGRAKNIQYF. This chain connects TRBV15 to TRBJ2-4; 10 positions agree with TRBD2. CDR3 length equals 15 residues. Germline CDR1 and CDR2: LNHNV and YYDKDF (reference sequence). V gave up 8 bases and J gave up 1 base; unmatched junction bases: 5.

V is TRBV7-8 and J is TRBJ2-2; 9 bases are a match to TRBD2. The germline CDR1 and CDR2 sequences are SGHVS and FQNEAQ. The CDR3 loop spans 18 amino acids. V lost 5 bases, J lost 6 bases, and 16 bases stayed unmatched. The CDR3 nucleotides are TGTGCCAGCAGCATACGAGCCCTCGCGGGAGGGCCCCCCGGGGAGCTGTTTTTT. This encodes CASSIRALAGGPPGELFF. Full variable domain (remainder filled in from reference TRBV7-8 and TRBJ2-2): GAGVSQSPRYKVAKRGQDVALRCDPISGHVSLFWYQQALGQGPEFLTYFQNEAQLDKSGLPSDRFFAERPEGSVSTLKIQRTQQEDSAVYLCASSIRALAGGPPGELFFGEGSRLTVL.

The chain links TRBV7-6 to TRBJ1-2; D is unresolved. The V gene lost 1 base and the J gene lost 8 bases, with 11 bases spanning the gap. Germline values: CDR1 SGHVS, CDR2 FNYEAQ. The CDR3 is made up of 13 amino acids. The CDR3: CASSLGRGSGYTF. CDR3 DNA: TGTGCCAGCAGCTTAGGGCGAGGGAGCGGCTACACCTTC.

The J gene is TRBJ2-1, the V gene TRBV7-6, with D unresolved. Trimming cost V 2 bases and J 4 bases, with 12 bases left between them. From germline, CDR1 is SGHVS and CDR2 FNYEAQ. The CDR3 is 15 amino acids. For the CDR3, the DNA is TGTGCCAGCAGCTTACCCGGTGGGGTATACAATGAGCAGTTCTTC. Its protein product is CASSLPGGVYNEQFF.

This chain uses TRBV6-5 with TRBJ2-7, with TRBD1 matching 7 bases. V lost 6 bases, J lost 1 base, and 9 bases stayed unmatched. From germline, CDR1 is MNHEY and CDR2 SVGAGI. There are 15 residues in the CDR3. The CDR3 coding sequence is TGTGCCAGCAGATCCCGACAGGGATCGTCCTACGAGCAGTACTTC. The encoded protein is CASRSRQGSSYEQYF.

The DNA of the CDR3 is TGTGCCAGCAGTTTGGGACTAGCTCTAACAGATACGCAGTATTTT. It translates to CASSLGLALTDTQYF. V gene TRBV27 combines with J gene TRBJ2-3, with TRBD2 matching 9 bases. Germline-derived CDR1 and CDR2 are MNHEY and SMNVEV (reference sequence). This CDR3 region has 15 residues. Unmatched junction bases numbered 4, after V lost 3 bases and J lost 3 bases.

The chain couples TRBV7-6 to TRBJ1-2, with 9 positions matching TRBD1. The germline gives CDR1 SGHVS, CDR2 FNYEAQ. V dropped 4 bases and J dropped 7; count of bases not matched to a gene: 7. This CDR3 contains 14 residues. The CDR3 DNA follows: TGTGCCAGCAGCTCGTACACGGGACAGGGTGGCTACACCTTC. This translates into CASSSYTGQGGYTF.

The genes are TRBV29-1 and TRBJ1-2; the D gene is possibly TRBD1 (5 bases). The CDR3 runs to 12 residues. V was cut by 4 bases and J by 4 bases, with 10 bases left in between. Germline V gives CDR1 SQVTM, CDR2 ANQGSEA. For the CDR3, the DNA is TGCAGCGTTGTCGGGGGATTCTATGGCTACACCTTC. Translating it yields CSVVGGFYGYTF.

V is TRBV19 and J is TRBJ2-2; possible D gene TRBD2, 6 bases. The CDR3 is 16 amino acids. CDR1 is LNHDA, CDR2 SQIVND, per germline (reference sequence). The V end was cut by 6 bases, the J end by 4 bases, with 18 bases between. The CDR3 here is CASRLSGTLSTGELFF. The CDR3 DNA sequence: TGTGCCAGTAGGCTATCCGGGACTCTCAGCACCGGGGAGCTGTTTTTT.

The chain links TRBV5-6 to TRBJ1-2; no firm D call. In germline, CDR1 is SGHDT, CDR2 YYEEEE. Trimming removed 2 bases at V and 2 bases at J, with 13 bases between. CDR3 length: 15 residues. CDR3 in amino acids: CASSFESQQNYGYTF. CDR3 sequence (DNA): TGTGCCAGCAGCTTTGAGTCCCAACAAAACTATGGCTACACCTTC.

The V call is TRBV9, the J call TRBJ2-3; D assignment may be TRBD1 or TRBD2 (5 bases each). Trimming removed 4 bases from V and 8 bases from J, with 20 bases in between. The CDR3 runs 15 residues. Germline V lookup: CDR1 SGDLS, CDR2 YYNGEE. The CDR3 loop is CASSPYGAASLTQYF. The CDR3 region has the DNA TGTGCCAGCAGCCCTTACGGGGCTGCCTCCCTTACGCAGTATTTT.

V is TRBV27 and J is TRBJ2-7; perhaps TRBD2 as D (5 bases). CDR3 length: 13 residues. V lost 4 bases and J 2 bases, leaving 9 bases between the germline ends. CDR1 is MNHEY and CDR2 is SMNVEV in the germline V gene (reference sequence). The CDR3 here is CASSYRGTYEQYF. The CDR3 nucleotides read TGTGCCAGCAGTTACCGGGGAACCTACGAGCAGTACTTC.

This chain connects TRBV7-2 to TRBJ2-1, with 9 bases matching TRBD1. This CDR3 contains 18 residues. With 5 bases clipped from V and 1 base from J, the junction kept 12 bases outside the gene matches. CDR1 is SGHTA and CDR2 is FQGNSA in the germline V gene. CDR3 DNA sequence: TGTGCCAGCAGCGGAACCGGATCCGGGACAGGGTCCTACAATGAGCAGTTCTTC. Encoded protein: CASSGTGSGTGSYNEQFF.

The J gene is TRBJ2-5, the V gene TRBV5-1, with 9 positions matching TRBD1. Looked up from germline, CDR1 is SGHRS and CDR2 is YFSETQ. Germline trimming cut 2 bases from V and 0 bases from J; bases unmatched to any gene: 8. The CDR3 runs to 17 residues. The CDR3 bases are TGCGCCAGCAGCTTTGGGTTCCGGACAGGGGACCAAGAGACCCAGTACTTC. Its translation: CASSFGFRTGDQETQYF.

V usage is TRBV13 and J usage is TRBJ2-1; no clear D gene. V shed 1 base and J shed 5 bases, with 12 bases lying between them. Germline CDR1 is PRHDT and CDR2 is FYEKMQ (reference sequence). The CDR3 runs 15 residues. CDR3 bases: TGTGCCAGCAGCTTAGTCGAGGTAGATCACAATGAGCAGTTCTTC. Protein product: CASSLVEVDHNEQFF.

This chain links TRBV6-5 with TRBJ2-3; no clear D. The CDR3 sequence is 14 residues long. Germline V CDR1 and CDR2: MNHEY, SVGAGI. Trimming shortened V by 6 bases and J by 0 bases, and 10 bases separated the two germline ends. The CDR3 spells CASRESMSTDTQYF. As DNA, the CDR3 is TGTGCCAGCAGAGAATCAATGAGCACAGATACGCAGTATTTT.